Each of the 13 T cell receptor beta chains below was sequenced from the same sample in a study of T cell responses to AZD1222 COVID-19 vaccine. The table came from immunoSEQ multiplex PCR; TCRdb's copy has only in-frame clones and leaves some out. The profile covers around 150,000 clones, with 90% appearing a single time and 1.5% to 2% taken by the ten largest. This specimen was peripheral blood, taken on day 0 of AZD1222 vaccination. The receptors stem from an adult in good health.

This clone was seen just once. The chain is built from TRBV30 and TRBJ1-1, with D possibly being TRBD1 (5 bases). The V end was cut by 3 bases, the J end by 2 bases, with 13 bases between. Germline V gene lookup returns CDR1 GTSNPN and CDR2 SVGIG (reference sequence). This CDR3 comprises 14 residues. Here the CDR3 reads CAWRGYRSNTEAFF. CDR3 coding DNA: TGTGCCTGGAGAGGTTACAGGTCCAACACTGAAGCTTTCTTT.

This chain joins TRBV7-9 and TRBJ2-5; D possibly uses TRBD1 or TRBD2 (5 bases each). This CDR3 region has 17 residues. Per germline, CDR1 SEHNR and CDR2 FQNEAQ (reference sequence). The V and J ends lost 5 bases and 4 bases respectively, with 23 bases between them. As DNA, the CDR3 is TGTGCCAGCAGCCCCTTCGGGCAGGGAGTAAAAGGAGAGACCCAGTACTTC. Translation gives CASSPFGQGVKGETQYF.

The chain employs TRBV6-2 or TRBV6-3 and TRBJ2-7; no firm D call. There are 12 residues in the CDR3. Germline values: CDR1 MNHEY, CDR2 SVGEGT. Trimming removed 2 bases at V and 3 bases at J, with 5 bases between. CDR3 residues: CASSYDNYEQYF. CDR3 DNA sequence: TGTGCCAGCAGTTACGACAACTACGAGCAGTACTTC.

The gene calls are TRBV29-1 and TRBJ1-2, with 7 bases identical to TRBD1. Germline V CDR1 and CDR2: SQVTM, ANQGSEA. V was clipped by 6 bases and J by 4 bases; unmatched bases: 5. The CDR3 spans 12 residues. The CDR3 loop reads CSVADRIYGYTF. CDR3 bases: TGCAGCGTCGCGGACAGGATCTATGGCTACACCTTC.

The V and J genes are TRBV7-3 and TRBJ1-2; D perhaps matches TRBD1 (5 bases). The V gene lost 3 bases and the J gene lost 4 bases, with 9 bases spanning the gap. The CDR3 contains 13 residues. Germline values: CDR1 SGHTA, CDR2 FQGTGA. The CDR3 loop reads CASSFGGAYGYTF. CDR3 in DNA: TGTGCCAGCAGCTTCGGGGGAGCCTATGGCTACACCTTC.

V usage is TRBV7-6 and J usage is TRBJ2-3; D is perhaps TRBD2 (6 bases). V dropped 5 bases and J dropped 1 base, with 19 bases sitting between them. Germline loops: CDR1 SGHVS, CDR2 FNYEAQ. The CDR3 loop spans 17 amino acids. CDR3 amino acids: CASSPAAGRRGTDTQYF. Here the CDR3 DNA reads TGTGCCAGCAGCCCCGCGGCGGGACGGCGGGGCACAGATACGCAGTATTTT.

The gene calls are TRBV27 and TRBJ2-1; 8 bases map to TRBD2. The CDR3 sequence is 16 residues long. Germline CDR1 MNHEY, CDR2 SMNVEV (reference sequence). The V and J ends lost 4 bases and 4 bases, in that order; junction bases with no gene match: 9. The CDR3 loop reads CASSWVGSGAYNEQFF. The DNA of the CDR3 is TGTGCCAGCAGTTGGGTAGGTAGCGGGGCATACAATGAGCAGTTCTTC.

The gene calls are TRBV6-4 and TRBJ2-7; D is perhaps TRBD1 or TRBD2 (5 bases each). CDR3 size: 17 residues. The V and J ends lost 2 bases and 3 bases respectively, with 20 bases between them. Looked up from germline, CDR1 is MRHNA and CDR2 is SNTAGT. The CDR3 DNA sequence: TGTGCCAGCAGTGACGGTTTACGAGGCCTGGGGGACTACGAGCAGTACTTC. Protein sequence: CASSDGLRGLGDYEQYF.

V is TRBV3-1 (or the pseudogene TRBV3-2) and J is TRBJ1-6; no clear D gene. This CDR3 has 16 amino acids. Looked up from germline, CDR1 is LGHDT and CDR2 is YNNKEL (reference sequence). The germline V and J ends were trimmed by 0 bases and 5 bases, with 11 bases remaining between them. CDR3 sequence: CASSQDYLVNNSPLHF. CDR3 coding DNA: TGTGCCAGCAGCCAAGATTACCTAGTCAATAATTCACCCCTCCACTTT.

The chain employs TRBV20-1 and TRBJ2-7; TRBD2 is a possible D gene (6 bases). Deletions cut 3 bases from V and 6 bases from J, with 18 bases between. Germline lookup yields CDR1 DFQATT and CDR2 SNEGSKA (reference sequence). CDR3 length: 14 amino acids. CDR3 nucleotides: TGCAGTGCTAGTCAAAGCGGGCTTAAAGGCGAGCAGTACTTC. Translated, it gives CSASQSGLKGEQYF.

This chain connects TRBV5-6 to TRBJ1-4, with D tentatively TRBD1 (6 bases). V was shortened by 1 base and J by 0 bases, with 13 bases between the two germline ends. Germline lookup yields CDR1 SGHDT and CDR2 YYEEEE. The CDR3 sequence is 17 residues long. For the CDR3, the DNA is TGTGCCAGCAGCTTGACAGGGCCGGGGGCAACTAATGAAAAACTGTTTTTT. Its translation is CASSLTGPGATNEKLFF.

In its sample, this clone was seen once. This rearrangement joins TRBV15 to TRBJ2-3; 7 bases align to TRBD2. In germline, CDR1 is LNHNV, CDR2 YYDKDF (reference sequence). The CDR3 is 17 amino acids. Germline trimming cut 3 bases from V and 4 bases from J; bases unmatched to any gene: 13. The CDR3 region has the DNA TGTGCCACCAGCAGGTTCTATCGGACTAGGGTCCCAGATACGCAGTATTTT. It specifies CATSRFYRTRVPDTQYF.

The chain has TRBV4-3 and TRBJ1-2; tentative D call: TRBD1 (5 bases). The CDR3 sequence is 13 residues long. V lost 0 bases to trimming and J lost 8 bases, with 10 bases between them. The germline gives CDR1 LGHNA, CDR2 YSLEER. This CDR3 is CASSQDGRVGYTF. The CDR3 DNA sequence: TGCGCCAGCAGCCAAGATGGCAGGGTAGGCTACACCTTC.